This entry is about one T cell receptor (beta chain). This clone showed up just a few times. No cognate antigen has been identified for it. One base away there is no much larger clone; base qualities are not given. The sample originates from a study of cytomegalovirus exposure and HLA in healthy donors (dated by TCRdb to 2016 to 2017). Looking at the study overall: According to an earlier analysis of 587 of the donors, some 180 million T cells yielded 90 million to 140 million unique TCR beta sequences and about 280 Gb of sequence data. All discovery cohort repertoires had been generated on a single sequencing platform. An early release covering approximately 600 HLA-typed donors comprised 300 to 350 gigabases of sequencing data and tens of millions of unique TCR sequences. Donor age, sex, ethnicity and CMV serostatus were compiled alongside the repertoire data. A separate validation cohort of roughly 120 different subjects was used in addition to the approximately 610-subject first cohort. The study combined high-throughput TCR immunosequencing, statistical association of individual TCRs with disease status, and machine learning to predict cytomegalovirus infection status. On average, over 200,000 unique TCR beta nucleotide sequences were sequenced per donor among some 420 genotyped donors of the cohort, with roughly 20% of those sequences being non-productive. The study aimed to test whether signatures of past pathogen exposure could be identified by cataloging public T cell receptors. HLA typing covered class I and class II loci at four-digit resolution. Of the roughly 400 genotyped donors, approximately 83% fell in the genetic ancestry cluster associated with self-reported Caucasian donors. Typing coverage differed by locus: A, B, C, DRB1 and DQB1 were typed in about 629-640 donors, DQA1 in 500 to 550, DPA1 in 600 to 610, and DPB1 in just under 480. Several DR-DQ haplotypes were handled as single units for association and clustering, since linkage in the cohort was strong. The later analysis used no new phenotypic data to find candidate immune exposures, relying instead on TCR beta sequences and their occurrence across donors. A later genetic analysis used genome-wide SNP genotypes for about 60% of the 666 donors, treating that subset as a discovery cohort. The study used immunosequencing to profile the T cell repertoires of under 700 subjects and linked those repertoires to cytomegalovirus serostatus. An earlier analysis of 500 to 650 of the donors applied high-throughput TCR beta sequencing to assess whether each TCR beta V gene segment acted as functional or pseudogenic. To study patterns of TCR occurrence, a later analysis re-analyzed previously published TCR beta repertoires from hundreds of donors and added high-resolution HLA genotyping.

The library relied on the immunoSEQ multiplex PCR assay. For the multiplex PCR, a mixture combining 60 forward primers for TCR Vbeta segments and 13 reverse primers for TCR Jbeta segments was used. A multiplex PCR assay on genomic DNA amplified the CDR3 region of rearranged TCR beta genes. On the Illumina HiSeq System, the amplified TCR beta libraries were sequenced as 87-base-pair reads. The paper's data handling went like this. Across the roughly 670 repertoires, a later analysis counted roughly 84 million unique TCR beta chains, around 10 million of which were shared by at least two donors. Raw reads were error-corrected and collapsed into unique sequences by a nearest-neighbor algorithm in which closely related sequences were merged to remove PCR and sequencing errors. To assign V, D and J gene segments, CDR3 sequences were aligned to IMGT reference sequences. Each retained sequence needed at least a six-nucleotide match to both a V gene segment and a J gene segment. A rearrangement was called productive if the CDR3 had no stop codons and remained in frame with V and J, and every other rearrangement was called non-productive. CDR3 was defined by IMGT convention, running from the second conserved V-encoded cysteine to the conserved J-encoded phenylalanine. The earlier analysis of about 590 of the donors excluded sequences that lacked an unambiguous match to a single V gene segment. An earlier analysis of almost 600 of the donors classified V segments as functional when productive rearrangements were above 56.7% and as segregating when the standard deviation between donors was above 5%. A statistical classification framework was built to diagnose cytomegalovirus status from the catalog of TCR beta chain sequences. V and J gene assignment, in a later analysis, came from comparing TCR nucleotide sequences with IMGT/GENE-DB human TR gene sequences. A later analysis assigned CDR3 sequences and most-parsimonious VDJ recombination scenarios with the TCRdist pipeline. In a later analysis, each TCR beta chain was defined by its CDR3 amino acid sequence together with its V-gene family, and reads without a unique V-gene family were excluded. In a later analysis, approximately 590 highly shared, low-generation-probability nucleotide sequences were removed to address suspected cross-contamination and a sequencing artifact. In a later analysis, a clonal expansion index was calculated for each public chain from normalized within-repertoire ranks of inferred template counts. A later analysis computed generation probabilities with a VDJ recombination model fitted to out-of-frame rearrangements, and checked the results against IGoR. Hypergeometric tests were used in a later analysis to score TCR-TCR, TCR-HLA and TCR-CMV co-occurrence, with a repertoire-size bias correction applied to the TCR pairs. A later analysis estimated false discovery rates by permuting HLA or CMV assignments 20 times. In a later analysis, co-occurring TCRs were grouped using DBSCAN, with TCRdist sequence similarity added in when clustering inside HLA-allele-positive subsets. Repertoires with fewer than 30,000 or more than 120,000 public chains, plus five repertoires with anomalous nucleotide sharing, were excluded from co-occurrence clustering. The table comes from immuneACCESS by way of TCRdb, which keeps in-frame sequences with V and J called. Part of the clones is missing from these tables; in studies checked, under half for an unresolved V gene and the rest for unknown reasons. V, J and clone size reflect that table, while D and trimming were determined from the DNA. In this sample the table shows 160,000 or so clones, around 80% of which occur a single time. The biggest ten clones account for more than 1.4% of the sample.

Its CDR3 holds 13 amino acids, cysteine through phenylalanine. Only CDR3 DNA remains: 39 bases, in frame from the first base. For CDR1 and CDR2, the germline V gene (reference sequence) lists LNHDA and SQIVND. V is cut back by 4 bases and J by 6 bases, with 2 bases in the junction unmatched. In total, 600 or so healthy bone marrow donors made up the cohort. Cohort members were all nominally healthy when sampled, although unrecorded immune exposures were likely present. The donor was CMV seronegative and was included in the group of a few hundred seronegative cohort members. Each donor provided a peripheral blood sample, and peripheral blood mononuclear cells were used for TCR beta sequencing. The Qiagen DNeasy Blood Extraction Kit was used to extract genomic DNA from the blood cell samples. Beyond this particular receptor, the publication reports: In a later analysis, HLA-associated TCR beta chains were found to be more clonally expanded and to have lower generation probabilities than equally common non-associated chains. Because the 87-base-pair reads could not distinguish some IMGT-functional V segments, including TRBV6-2 and TRBV6-3, those segments were excluded. Broadly in line with IMGT annotations, most TCR beta V segments showed up in productive rearrangements about 87% or about 30% of the time in an earlier analysis of under 700 of the donors. A cluster of highly shared sequence variants was judged likely to be a technical artifact of the sequencing pipeline. The earlier analysis of around 600 of the donors excluded roughly 16 rarely observed V segments, including chromosome 9 orphons, because counts were too low. According to a later analysis, parvovirus B19, influenza, CMV and Epstein-Barr virus appeared linked to several top co-occurrence clusters. A later analysis found that TCR association rates varied across HLA loci, with DRB1 alleles showing the most associated TCRs and HLA-C alleles the fewest. The authors suggested that the approach could potentially be extended to other disease states and immunological phenotypes. A further reported finding was that TCR beta sequences accurately predicted the HLA-A and HLA-B alleles for most subjects in the first cohort. Roughly uniform sequencing depth across donors was assumed in presence/absence analyses, although this assumption may not hold. The cohort was sequenced for TCR beta chains only, and without alpha or paired-chain data the features that could be detected were limited. When HLA alleles, especially DR and DQ, strongly co-occurred, TCR associations were difficult to assign to individual alleles. Because some donors lacked HLA typing at each locus, the association tests relied only on the typed subset. Most TCR sequences were observed very rarely across donors, whereas some public TCRs were present in many individuals. A total of about 180 TCR beta chains were listed by the study as associated with cytomegalovirus. In a later genetic analysis, a missense DCLRE1C variant was associated with V-gene and J-gene trimming of TCR beta chains, and the association was replicated in an independent cohort. A later analysis found that most CMV-associated TCR beta chains appeared HLA-restricted, with HLA associations seemingly driven largely by CMV exposure. In vitro tests confirmed that a few of the cytomegalovirus-associated TCR beta chains recognize cytomegalovirus antigens. In a later genetic analysis, fewer N-insertions in productive TCRs were reported among donors in an Asian-associated ancestry cluster than the approximately 670-donor mean. Correlated functional status among segregating V segments might reflect linkage disequilibrium, but an unknown experimental factor could not be ruled out. The classifier was reported to diagnose cytomegalovirus status with high specificity and sensitivity in both the original cohort and the validation cohort. The only immune exposure information available for the cohort was CMV serostatus. In a later analysis, about 17,000 TCR beta sequences were associated with specific HLA alleles at a false discovery rate of 0.05.

Sequenced sample: PBMCs. This TCR was sampled from a male donor in good health and CMV-seronegative. This receptor chain uses TRBV19 and TRBJ2-3; the central 9 bases match TRBD2. CDR3 loop: CASSSGGADTQYF. The base sequence is TGTGCCAGTAGTAGCGGGGGGGCGGATACGCAGTATTTT.